The 18 T cell receptor beta chains below all came from one sample that was sequenced in a study of chemoradiotherapy in HPV16-positive cancers. TCRdb keeps only in-frame clones here, not all; method: immunoSEQ multiplex PCR. The table has about 7,300 clones, approximately 88% seen once; the top ten hold 14% to 15%. Specimen: blood, collected from a patient who underwent chemoradiotherapy. Source of these receptors: a human donor with HPV-associated anogenital cancer.

CDR3: CASSQEKQALSNTEAFF. CDR3 nucleotide sequence: TGCGCCAGCAGCCAAGAAAAACAGGCCTTATCGAACACTGAAGCTTTCTTT. The gene calls are TRBV4-3 and TRBJ1-1; D is perhaps TRBD1 (5 bases). The V gene's germline CDR1 is LGHNA and CDR2 YSLEER. This CDR3 has 17 amino acids. V was pared by 0 bases and J by 1 base, with 15 bases between.

The J gene is TRBJ2-7, the V gene TRBV18; unclear D gene. CDR1 and CDR2 (germline): KGHSH, LQKENI. The V gene lost 6 bases and the J gene lost 2 bases, with 8 bases spanning the gap. This CDR3 region has 12 residues. The CDR3 loop reads CASSADTYEQYF. In nucleotides, the CDR3 is TGTGCCAGCTCGGCGGATACCTACGAGCAGTACTTC.

The chain has TRBV19 and TRBJ1-2; no firm D call. CDR1 is LNHDA and CDR2 is SQIVND in the germline V gene (reference sequence). V gave up 6 bases and J gave up 2 bases, with 10 bases separating them. This CDR3 has 13 residues. In nucleotides, the CDR3 is TGTGCCAGTAGCCCGGATGGAAACTATGGCTACACCTTC. It codes for CASSPDGNYGYTF.

This clone has just one count. V is TRBV6-6 and J is TRBJ2-5; the match to TRBD2 covers 14 bases. Germline V gives CDR1 MNHNY, CDR2 SVGAGI (reference sequence). The CDR3 contains 16 residues. V shed 4 bases, J shed 5 bases, and the junction held 6 bases outside the gene matches. CDR3 bases: TGTGCCAGCAGTTCCGGACTAGCGGGGGGTCGGGAGACCCAGTACTTC. Residues: CASSSGLAGGRETQYF.

CDR3 DNA sequence: TGTGCCAGCACCCGCCGGGCTAGCGAGAATGAGCAGTTCTTC. Residues: CASTRRASENEQFF. This sequence joins TRBV5-4 and TRBJ2-1, with D possibly being TRBD2 (6 bases). The ends were cut back, 6 bases at V and 7 bases at J, with 17 bases in the middle. In germline, CDR1 is SGHNT, CDR2 YYREEE (reference sequence). This CDR3 has 14 amino acids.

The chain links TRBV14 to TRBJ1-1; 7 positions match TRBD1. The V gene's germline CDR1 is SGHDN and CDR2 FVKESK. Losses at the gene ends were 0 bases for V and 0 bases for J; bases not matched to a gene: 4. The CDR3 spans 16 residues. The CDR3, as DNA: TGTGCCAGCAGCCAAGACAGGGGGGCTGTGAACACTGAAGCTTTCTTT. Translating it yields CASSQDRGAVNTEAFF.

In regard to this clone: A read error is likely, as this CDR3 ends without the conserved phenylalanine or tryptophan. The chain carries TRBV30 and TRBJ1-5; possibly TRBD1 for D (5 bases). V was pared by 3 bases and J by 4 bases, with 16 bases between. There are 15 residues in the CDR3. Germline loops: CDR1 GTSNPN, CDR2 SVGIG (reference sequence). CDR3 DNA sequence: TGTGCCTGGAGAACCGCAGGCGGGGGAAATCAGCCCCAGCATTCT. Translation: CAWRTAGGGNQPQHS.

V is TRBV10-1 and J is TRBJ1-5; D gene ambiguous. The CDR3 spans 17 residues. Germline CDR1 WNHNN, CDR2 SYGVQD (reference sequence). The germline V and J ends were trimmed by 3 bases and 0 bases, with 15 bases remaining between them. CDR3 in amino acids: CASSEIFFWSSNQPQHF. The CDR3 DNA follows: TGCGCCAGCAGTGAAATTTTTTTTTGGAGTAGCAATCAGCCCCAGCATTTT.

The chain links TRBV7-6 to TRBJ2-5; tentatively, D is TRBD2 (5 bases). Germline V gene lookup returns CDR1 SGHVS and CDR2 FNYEAQ. The V end lost 0 bases, the J end lost 5 bases, and 10 bases lay between the germline ends. This CDR3 comprises 14 residues. DNA of the CDR3: TGTGCCAGCAGCTTAGCACTAGTGGGGGAGACCCAGTACTTC. This sequence encodes CASSLALVGETQYF.

This rearrangement joins TRBV5-4 to TRBJ1-1; D call uncertain. The CDR3 is 14 amino acids. CDR1 is SGHNT, CDR2 YYREEE, per germline (reference sequence). Trimming removed 0 bases at V and 3 bases at J, with 9 bases between. The CDR3: CASSLGAGHTEAFF. The CDR3 coding sequence is TGTGCCAGCAGCTTGGGGGCCGGACACACTGAAGCTTTCTTT.

This clone appeared a few times. The rearrangement links TRBV5-1 to TRBJ1-2, with a tentative D call TRBD1 (5 bases). The CDR3 consists of 14 residues. V was trimmed by 4 bases and J by 3 bases, leaving 13 bases between them. Germline assignment: CDR1 SGHRS and CDR2 YFSETQ. The CDR3 DNA follows: TGCGCCAGCAGCGGATCGACAGCCCACTATGGCTACACCTTC. This gives the protein CASSGSTAHYGYTF.

The rearrangement uses TRBV15 and TRBJ1-1, with D uncertain. CDR3 length: 12 residues. CDR1 is LNHNV and CDR2 is YYDKDF in the germline V gene (reference sequence). Trimming left V 2 bases short and J 4 bases short, with 5 bases between. The CDR3: CATSRRGTEAFF. The CDR3 DNA reads as TGTGCCACCAGCAGACGGGGCACTGAAGCTTTCTTT.

The gene calls are TRBV6-5 and TRBJ1-5; D not certain. Germline assignment: CDR1 MNHEY and CDR2 SVGAGI. V gave up 5 bases and J gave up 1 base, with 12 bases separating them. The CDR3 runs to 15 residues. The CDR3 bases are TGTGCCAGCAGTCCCCTCCCGTGGAGCAATCAGCCCCAGCATTTT. It translates to CASSPLPWSNQPQHF.

The J gene is TRBJ2-3, the V gene TRBV12-5; 8 bases fit TRBD2. The ends lost 1 base at V and 3 bases at J; junction bases unmatched: 3. This CDR3 is built from 15 residues. Germline-derived CDR1 and CDR2 are LGHNT and FRNRAP. This CDR3 reads CASGLELAGTDTQYF. The CDR3 DNA follows: TGTGCTAGTGGTTTGGAGTTAGCGGGGACAGATACGCAGTATTTT.

The J gene is TRBJ2-5, the V gene TRBV30; 11 nucleotides match TRBD2. With the DNA end fitting TRBJ2-7 better, the J assignment may be wrong. This CDR3 spans 15 amino acids. Looked up from germline, CDR1 is GTSNPN and CDR2 is SVGIG (reference sequence). The CDR3: CAWAPGTSGSYEQYF. The CDR3 nucleotides read TGTGCCTGGGCCCCCGGGACTAGCGGCTCCTACGAGCAGTACTTC.

This clone was seen only once. The rearrangement joins TRBV18 to TRBJ2-5; 7 nucleotides line up with TRBD2. This CDR3 region has 15 residues. Germline lookup yields CDR1 KGHSH and CDR2 LQKENI. V lost 1 base and J lost 5; bases outside the gene matches: 7. CDR3 region: CASSPQRLAGETQYF. CDR3 DNA: TGTGCCAGCTCACCACAGAGACTAGCCGGGGAGACCCAGTACTTC. Based on the CDR3 plus reference TRBV18 and TRBJ2-5, the full variable domain is NAGVMQNPRHLVRRRGQEARLRCSPMKGHSHVYWYRQLPEEGLKFMVYLQKENIIDESGMPKERFSAEFPKEGPSILRIQQVVRGDSAAYFCASSPQRLAGETQYFGPGTRLLVL.

V is TRBV27 and J is TRBJ1-2; D perhaps matches TRBD1 (5 bases). The CDR3 is made up of 11 amino acids. Germline loops: CDR1 MNHEY, CDR2 SMNVEV (reference sequence). The V end was cut by 6 bases, the J end by 5 bases, with 7 bases between. CDR3 sequence reads: CASSQGYGYTF. CDR3 DNA sequence: TGTGCCAGCAGCCAGGGATATGGCTACACCTTC.

This chain links TRBV7-9 with TRBJ2-5; the match to TRBD2 covers 8 bases. The V gene's germline CDR1 is SEHNR and CDR2 FQNEAQ (reference sequence). Germline trimming cut 4 bases from V and 7 bases from J; bases unmatched to any gene: 11. The CDR3 is made up of 15 amino acids. CDR3 nucleotides: TGTGCCAGCAGCTCCTTACCGGGACTAGTTGGGACCCAGTACTTC. This codes for CASSSLPGLVGTQYF.